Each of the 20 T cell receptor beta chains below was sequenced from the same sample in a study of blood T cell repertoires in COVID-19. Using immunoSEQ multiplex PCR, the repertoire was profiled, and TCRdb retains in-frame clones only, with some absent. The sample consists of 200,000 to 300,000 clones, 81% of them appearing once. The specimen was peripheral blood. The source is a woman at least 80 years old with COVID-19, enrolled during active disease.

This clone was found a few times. CDR3: CASSDRAGGFEQFF. The DNA of the CDR3 is TGCGCCAGCAGCGATCGCGCGGGAGGCTTTGAGCAGTTCTTC. The V and J genes are TRBV5-1 and TRBJ2-1; 8 bases line up with TRBD2. CDR1 is SGHRS, CDR2 YFSETQ, per germline. Trimming took 4 bases from V and 9 from J; bases not matched to a gene: 9. The CDR3 is made up of 14 amino acids.

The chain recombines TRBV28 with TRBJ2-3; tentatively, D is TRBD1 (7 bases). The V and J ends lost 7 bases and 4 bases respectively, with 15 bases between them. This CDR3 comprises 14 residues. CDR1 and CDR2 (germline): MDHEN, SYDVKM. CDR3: CASTPGGRPDTQYF. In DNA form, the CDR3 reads TGTGCCAGCACCCCAGGGGGGCGCCCAGATACGCAGTATTTT.

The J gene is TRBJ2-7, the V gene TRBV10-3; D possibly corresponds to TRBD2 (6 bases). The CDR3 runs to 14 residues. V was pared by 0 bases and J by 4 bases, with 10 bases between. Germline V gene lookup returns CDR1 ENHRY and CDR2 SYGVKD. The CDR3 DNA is TGTGCCATCAGTGAGTCTTTAGGGAGGTACGAGCAGTACTTC. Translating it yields CAISESLGRYEQYF.

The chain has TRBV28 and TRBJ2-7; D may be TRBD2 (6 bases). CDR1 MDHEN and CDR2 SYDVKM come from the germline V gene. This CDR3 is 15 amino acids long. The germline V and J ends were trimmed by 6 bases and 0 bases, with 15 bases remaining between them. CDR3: CASSLAGTLSYEQYF. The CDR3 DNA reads TGTGCCAGCAGCCTAGCCGGGACTCTCTCCTACGAGCAGTACTTC.

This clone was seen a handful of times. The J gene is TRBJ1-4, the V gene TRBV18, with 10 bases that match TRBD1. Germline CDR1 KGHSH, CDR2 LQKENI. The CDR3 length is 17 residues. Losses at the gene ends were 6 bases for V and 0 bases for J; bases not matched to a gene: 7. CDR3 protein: CASSLLGTGATNEKLFF. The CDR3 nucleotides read TGTGCCAGCTCCCTTTTGGGGACAGGGGCAACTAATGAAAAACTGTTTTTT.

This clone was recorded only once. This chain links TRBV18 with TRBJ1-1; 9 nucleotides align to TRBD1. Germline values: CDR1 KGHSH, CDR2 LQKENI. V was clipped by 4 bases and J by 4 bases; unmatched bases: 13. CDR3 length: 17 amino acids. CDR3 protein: CASSLQGAMALSTEAFF. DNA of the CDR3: TGTGCCAGCTCACTACAGGGGGCGATGGCGTTGAGCACTGAAGCTTTCTTT.

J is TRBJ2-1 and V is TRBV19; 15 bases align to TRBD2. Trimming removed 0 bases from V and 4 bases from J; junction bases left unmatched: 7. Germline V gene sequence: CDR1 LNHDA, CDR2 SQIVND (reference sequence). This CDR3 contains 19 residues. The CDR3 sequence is CASSIEGTSGGPRYNEQFF. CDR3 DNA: TGTGCCAGTAGTATAGAGGGGACTAGCGGGGGGCCGAGGTACAATGAGCAGTTCTTC.

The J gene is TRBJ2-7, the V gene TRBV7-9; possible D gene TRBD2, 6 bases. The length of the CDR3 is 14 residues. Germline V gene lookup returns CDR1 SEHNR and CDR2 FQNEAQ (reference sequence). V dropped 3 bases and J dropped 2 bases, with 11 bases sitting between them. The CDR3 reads CASSLAGTAYEQYF. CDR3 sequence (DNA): TGTGCCAGCAGCTTGGCAGGGACTGCCTACGAGCAGTACTTC.

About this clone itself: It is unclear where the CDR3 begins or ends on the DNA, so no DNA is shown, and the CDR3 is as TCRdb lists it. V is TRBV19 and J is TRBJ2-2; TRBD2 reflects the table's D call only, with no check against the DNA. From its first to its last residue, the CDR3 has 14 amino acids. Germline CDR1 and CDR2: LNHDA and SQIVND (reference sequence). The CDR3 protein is CASTSGGNTGELFF.

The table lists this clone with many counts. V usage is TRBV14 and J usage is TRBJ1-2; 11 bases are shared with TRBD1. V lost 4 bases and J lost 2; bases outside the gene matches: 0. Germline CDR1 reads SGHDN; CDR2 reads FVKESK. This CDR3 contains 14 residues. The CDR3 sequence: CASSRDRGNYGYTF. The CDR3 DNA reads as TGTGCCAGCAGCCGGGACAGGGGGAACTATGGCTACACCTTC.

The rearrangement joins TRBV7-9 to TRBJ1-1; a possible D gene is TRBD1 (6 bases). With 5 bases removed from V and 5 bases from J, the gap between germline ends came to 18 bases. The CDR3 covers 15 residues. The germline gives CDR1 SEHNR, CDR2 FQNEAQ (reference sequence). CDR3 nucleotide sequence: TGTGCCAGCAGCGCTGGGGACATGTCGGGGACTGAAGCTTTCTTT. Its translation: CASSAGDMSGTEAFF.

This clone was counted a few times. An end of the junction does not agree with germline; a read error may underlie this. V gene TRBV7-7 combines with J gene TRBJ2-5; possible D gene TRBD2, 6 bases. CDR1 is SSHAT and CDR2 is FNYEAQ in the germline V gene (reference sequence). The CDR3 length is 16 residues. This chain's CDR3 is CASSLGPGLVEETQYF. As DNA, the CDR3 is TGTGCTAGCAGCTTAGGTCCGGGACTCGTAGAAGAGACCCAGTACTTC.

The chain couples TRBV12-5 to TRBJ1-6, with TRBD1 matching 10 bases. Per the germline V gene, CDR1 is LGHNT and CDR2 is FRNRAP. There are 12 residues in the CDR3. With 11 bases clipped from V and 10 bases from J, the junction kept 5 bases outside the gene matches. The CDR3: CASGTGESPLHF. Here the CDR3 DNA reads TGTGCTTCCGGGACAGGGGAATCACCCCTCCACTTT.

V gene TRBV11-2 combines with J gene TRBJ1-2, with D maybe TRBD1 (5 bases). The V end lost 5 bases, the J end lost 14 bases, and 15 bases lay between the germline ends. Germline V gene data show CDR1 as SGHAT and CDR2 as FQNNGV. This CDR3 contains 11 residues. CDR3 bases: TGTGCCAGCAGCCGCGGGACCAGGATAACCTTC. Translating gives CASSRGTRITF.

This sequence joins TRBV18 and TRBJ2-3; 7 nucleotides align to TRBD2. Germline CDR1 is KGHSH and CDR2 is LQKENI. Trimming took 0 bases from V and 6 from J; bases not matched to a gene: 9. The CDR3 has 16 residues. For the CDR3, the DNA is TGTGCCAGCTCACCACCGGTACGGGGGGTCGAGGATACGCAGTATTTT. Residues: CASSPPVRGVEDTQYF.

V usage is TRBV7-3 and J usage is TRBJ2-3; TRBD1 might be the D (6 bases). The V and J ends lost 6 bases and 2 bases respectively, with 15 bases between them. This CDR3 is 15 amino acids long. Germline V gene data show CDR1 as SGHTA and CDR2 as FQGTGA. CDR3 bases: TGTGCCAGCAGTCCCCTGGGGGCCCACACAGATACGCAGTATTTT. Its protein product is CASSPLGAHTDTQYF.

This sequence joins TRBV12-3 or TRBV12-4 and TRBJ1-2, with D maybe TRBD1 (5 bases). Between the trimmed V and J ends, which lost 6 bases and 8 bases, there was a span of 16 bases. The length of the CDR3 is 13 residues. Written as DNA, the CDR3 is TGTGCCAGCAGCTCACAGGCCTCGTGGGGCTACACCTTC. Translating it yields CASSSQASWGYTF.

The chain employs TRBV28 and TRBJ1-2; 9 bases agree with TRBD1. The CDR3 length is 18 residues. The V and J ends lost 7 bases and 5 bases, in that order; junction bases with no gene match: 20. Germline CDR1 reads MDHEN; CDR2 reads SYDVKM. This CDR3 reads CASTPAGQGRPHGYGYTF. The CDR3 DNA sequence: TGTGCCAGCACCCCAGCGGGACAGGGAAGACCACATGGATATGGCTACACCTTC.

The DNA of the CDR3 is TGTGCCAGCAGCCGGGACAGCCAGAGCACAGATACGCAGTATTTT. This codes for CASSRDSQSTDTQYF. The V and J genes are TRBV5-4 and TRBJ2-3; 7 bases map to TRBD1. This CDR3 is built from 15 residues. Germline V lookup: CDR1 SGHNT, CDR2 YYREEE (reference sequence). With 4 bases clipped from V and 0 bases from J, the junction kept 5 bases outside the gene matches. The variable domain in full, with the rest retrieved from reference TRBV5-4 and TRBJ2-3, is ETGVTQSPTHLIKTRGQQVTLRCSSQSGHNTVSWYQQALGQGPQFIFQYYREEENGRGNFPPRFSGLQFPNYSSELNVNALELDDSALYLCASSRDSQSTDTQYFGPGTRLTVL.

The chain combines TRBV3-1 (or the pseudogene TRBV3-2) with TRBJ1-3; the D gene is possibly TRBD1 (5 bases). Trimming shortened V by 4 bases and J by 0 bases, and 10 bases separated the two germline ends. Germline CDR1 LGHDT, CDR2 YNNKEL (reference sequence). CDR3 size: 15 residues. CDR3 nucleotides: TGTGCCAGCAGCCGGTTACAGGACTCTGGAAACACCATATATTTT. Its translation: CASSRLQDSGNTIYF.